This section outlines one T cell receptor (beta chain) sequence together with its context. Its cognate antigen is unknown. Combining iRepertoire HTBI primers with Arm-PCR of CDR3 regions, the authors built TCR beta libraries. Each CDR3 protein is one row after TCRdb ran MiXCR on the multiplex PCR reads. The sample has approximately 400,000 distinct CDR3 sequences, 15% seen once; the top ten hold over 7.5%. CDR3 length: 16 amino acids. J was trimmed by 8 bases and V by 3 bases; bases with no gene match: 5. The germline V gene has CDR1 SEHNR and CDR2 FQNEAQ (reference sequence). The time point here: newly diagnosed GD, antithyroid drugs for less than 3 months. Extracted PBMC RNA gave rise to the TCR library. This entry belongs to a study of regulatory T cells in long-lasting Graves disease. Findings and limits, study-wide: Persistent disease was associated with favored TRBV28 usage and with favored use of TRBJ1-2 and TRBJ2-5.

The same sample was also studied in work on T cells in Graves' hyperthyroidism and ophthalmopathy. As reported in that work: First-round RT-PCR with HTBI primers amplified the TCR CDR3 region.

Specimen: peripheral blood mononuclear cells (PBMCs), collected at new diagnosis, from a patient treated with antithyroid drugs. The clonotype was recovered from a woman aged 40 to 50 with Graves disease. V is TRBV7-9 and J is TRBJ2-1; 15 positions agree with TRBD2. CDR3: CASSFGLAGGKDEQFF. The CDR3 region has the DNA TGTGCCAGCAGCTTCGGACTAGCGGGAGGGAAGGATGAGCAGTTCTTC.